Shown below are 27 T cell receptor beta chains from a single sample sequenced in a study of cytomegalovirus exposure and HLA in healthy donors. With 60 Vbeta and 13 Jbeta primers, the PCR was carried out. Libraries were prepared by immunoSEQ multiplex PCR; TCRdb keeps only in-frame clonotypes and omits some of them. The data hold about 150,000 clones, with over 65% observed a single time. The material sequenced was PBMCs. These receptor sequences come from a man aged 35 to 55 in good health and CMV-seropositive.

V gene TRBV7-9 combines with J gene TRBJ1-4, with TRBD1 identical over 10 bases. V was pared by 4 bases and J by 5 bases, with 1 base of the junction left unmatched. The germline V gene encodes CDR1 SEHNR and CDR2 FQNEAQ (reference sequence). CDR3 size: 14 residues. The CDR3 DNA reads as TGTGCCAGCAGCTCGGGACAGGGGAATGAAAAACTGTTTTTT. Protein: CASSSGQGNEKLFF.

The chain is built from TRBV7-2 and TRBJ2-7, with D maybe TRBD2 (6 bases). CDR1 is SGHTA, CDR2 FQGNSA, per germline. Deletions cut 2 bases from V and 3 bases from J, with 11 bases between. The CDR3 has 14 amino acids. CDR3 region: CASSLSSRDYEQYF. CDR3 DNA: TGTGCCAGCAGCTTATCGTCGCGGGACTACGAGCAGTACTTC.

This chain links TRBV4-3 with TRBJ2-7; 8 bases fit TRBD1. Germline CDR1 reads LGHNA; CDR2 reads YSLEER. The CDR3 length is 15 residues. Trimming cost V 9 bases and J 1 base; bases outside gene matches: 11. CDR3 region: CASSTAGGASYEQYF. The DNA of the CDR3 is TGCGCCAGTAGCACAGCAGGGGGCGCTTCCTACGAGCAGTACTTC.

The chain couples TRBV7-2 to TRBJ1-1; D is uncertain. V dropped 3 bases and J dropped 8 bases, with 16 bases sitting between them. Germline-derived CDR1 and CDR2 are SGHTA and FQGNSA. This CDR3 is 14 amino acids long. Here the CDR3 DNA reads TGTGCCAGCAGCTTCCAACTTTCGGGTACCGAAGCTTTCTTT. Its translation: CASSFQLSGTEAFF. The full variable domain, rest sourced from reference TRBV7-2 and TRBJ1-1, is GAGVSQSPSNKVTEKGKDVELRCDPISGHTALYWYRQSLGQGLEFLIYFQGNSAPDKSGLPSDRFSAERTGGSVSTLTIQRTQQEDSAVYLCASSFQLSGTEAFFGQGTRLTVV.

A few counts support this clone. The chain uses TRBV7-9 and TRBJ1-2; TRBD1 aligns across 8 bases. CDR1 is SEHNR and CDR2 is FQNEAQ in the germline V gene (reference sequence). V trimming: 2 bases; J trimming: 2 bases; junction bases outside the gene matches: 7. The CDR3 has 16 residues. CDR3 amino acids: CASSLHAGGANYGYTF. DNA of the CDR3: TGTGCCAGCAGCTTACATGCAGGGGGCGCAAACTATGGCTACACCTTC.

The rearrangement joins TRBV7-2 to TRBJ1-5; 7 bases map to TRBD1. Trimming at V came to 4 bases and at J to 2 bases, leaving 2 bases not matched to a gene. Per the germline V gene, CDR1 is SGHTA and CDR2 is FQGNSA. The CDR3 length is 14 residues. The CDR3 reads CASSSGQGNQPQHF. CDR3 sequence (DNA): TGTGCCAGCAGCTCTGGACAGGGCAATCAGCCCCAGCATTTT.

The chain recombines TRBV5-1 with TRBJ2-1, with 7 bases matching TRBD2. CDR1 is SGHRS and CDR2 is YFSETQ in the germline V gene. CDR3 length: 15 amino acids. V shed 0 bases and J 8 bases; nucleotides not matched to a gene: 8. In DNA, the CDR3 is TGCGCCAGCAGCTTGGGTGGCGGGAGTGGTTATGAGCAGTTCTTC. It specifies CASSLGGGSGYEQFF.

The chain joins TRBV5-6 to TRBJ1-2; no clear D. CDR3 length: 15 amino acids. The germline V gene has CDR1 SGHDT and CDR2 YYEEEE. Trimming stripped 2 bases from V and 3 bases from J, with 14 bases between. Written as DNA, the CDR3 is TGTGCCAGCAGCTTTGCGGTCAGCCTTGACTATGGCTACACCTTC. Protein product: CASSFAVSLDYGYTF.

The gene calls are TRBV29-1 and TRBJ2-7, with a tentative D call TRBD2 (5 bases). Germline V gives CDR1 SQVTM, CDR2 ANQGSEA. Trimming removed 7 bases from V and 1 base from J, with 8 bases in between. The CDR3 is 11 amino acids. The CDR3: CSARVSYEQYF. CDR3 DNA sequence: TGCAGCGCGAGGGTGTCCTACGAGCAGTACTTC.

This clone was picked up one time. Here the CDR3 reads CAISLQGAYGYTF. The CDR3 DNA reads as TGTGCCATCAGTCTACAGGGGGCCTATGGCTACACCTTC. V gene TRBV10-3 combines with J gene TRBJ1-2, with 9 bases lining up with TRBD1. The CDR3 has 13 amino acids. Germline lookup yields CDR1 ENHRY and CDR2 SYGVKD. J was trimmed by 4 bases and V by 5 bases; bases with no gene match: 2.

The rearrangement links TRBV12-5 to TRBJ1-2; TRBD1 is a possible D gene (5 bases). This CDR3 region has 12 residues. Trimming left V 3 bases short and J 8 bases short, with 10 bases between. Germline-derived CDR1 and CDR2 are LGHNT and FRNRAP. The CDR3 loop is CASGFSGYGYTF. For the CDR3, the DNA is TGTGCTAGTGGTTTCTCAGGGTACGGCTACACCTTC.

The rearrangement joins TRBV6-5 to TRBJ1-3; D remains ambiguous. CDR3 length: 13 amino acids. Germline-derived CDR1 and CDR2 are MNHEY and SVGAGI. Trimming took off 8 bases at V and 6 bases at J, with 14 bases between the two ends. CDR3 bases: TGTGCCAGCGTAGGAGGGATGGAAAACACCATATATTTT. This translates into CASVGGMENTIYF.

This clone turned up a few times. J is TRBJ2-5 and V is TRBV7-3; TRBD2 aligns across 11 bases. The V segment lost 4 bases and the J segment 7 bases; nucleotides outside the gene matches: 8. The CDR3 contains 15 residues. Germline V gene data show CDR1 as SGHTA and CDR2 as FQGTGA. The CDR3 protein is CASSSLAGGPGTQYF. The CDR3 DNA reads TGTGCCAGCAGCTCTCTAGCGGGAGGACCAGGGACCCAGTACTTC.

This clone was observed a handful of times. V is TRBV28 and J is TRBJ1-1; 10 positions match TRBD1. V lost 8 bases to trimming and J lost 4 bases; unmatched junction nucleotides: 10. Germline CDR1 and CDR2: MDHEN and SYDVKM. The CDR3 extends over 15 amino acids. The CDR3 loop reads CASEPTGGAFTEAFF. CDR3 nucleotides: TGTGCCAGCGAACCGACAGGGGGCGCGTTCACTGAAGCTTTCTTT. Full variable domain (outside the CDR3, taken from reference TRBV28 and TRBJ1-1): DVKVTQSSRYLVKRTGEKVFLECVQDMDHENMFWYRQDPGLGLRLIYFSYDVKMKEKGDIPEGYSVSREKKERFSLILESASTNQTSMYLCASEPTGGAFTEAFFGQGTRLTVV.

The V gene is TRBV25-1, the J gene TRBJ1-5; 8 bases align to TRBD1. This CDR3 has 15 amino acids. The V segment lost 4 bases and the J segment 8 bases; nucleotides outside the gene matches: 10. CDR1 is MGHDK, CDR2 SYGVNS, per germline. CDR3 in amino acids: CASSGTGTLMEPQHF. DNA for the CDR3: TGTGCCAGCAGTGGGACAGGGACCCTCATGGAGCCCCAGCATTTT.

This chain links TRBV9 with TRBJ1-3, with unresolved D. This CDR3 region has 16 residues. In germline, CDR1 is SGDLS, CDR2 YYNGEE. The V end lost 1 base, the J end lost 2 bases, and 13 bases lay between the germline ends. The DNA for the CDR3 is TGTGCCAGCAGCGTATTAGAGGGAGGGACTGGAAACACCATATATTTT. Translated, it gives CASSVLEGGTGNTIYF.

V is TRBV7-2 and J is TRBJ2-5; D is possibly TRBD1 (5 bases). The V end lost 6 bases, the J end lost 1 base, and 12 bases lay between the germline ends. Germline CDR1 is SGHTA and CDR2 is FQGNSA. This CDR3 region has 14 residues. In DNA form, the CDR3 reads TGTGCCAGCAGTTATACAGGCATCCAAGAGACCCAGTACTTC. Translating gives CASSYTGIQETQYF. The full variable domain, in which reference TRBV7-2 and TRBJ2-5 provide the parts outside the CDR3, is GAGVSQSPSNKVTEKGKDVELRCDPISGHTALYWYRQSLGQGLEFLIYFQGNSAPDKSGLPSDRFSAERTGGSVSTLTIQRTQQEDSAVYLCASSYTGIQETQYFGPGTRLLVL.

This clone has just one count. The rearrangement joins TRBV30 to TRBJ2-1, with TRBD2 identical over 13 bases. V trimming: 0 bases; J trimming: 4 bases; junction bases outside the gene matches: 9. The CDR3 is made up of 18 amino acids. Germline CDR1 is GTSNPN and CDR2 is SVGIG (reference sequence). The CDR3 DNA sequence: TGTGCCTGGAGTGTATGGAGGACTAGCGGGGGCCCATACAATGAGCAGTTCTTC. This translates into CAWSVWRTSGGPYNEQFF.

The chain has TRBV27 and TRBJ2-3; 7 positions agree with TRBD1. CDR3 length: 17 amino acids. Germline V gene data show CDR1 as MNHEY and CDR2 as SMNVEV (reference sequence). V lost 3 bases and J lost 0; bases outside the gene matches: 9. CDR3 sequence: CASSLGTGTASTDTQYF. The CDR3 DNA reads as TGTGCCAGCAGTTTGGGGACCGGGACAGCTAGCACAGATACGCAGTATTTT.

This sequence joins TRBV28 and TRBJ1-1; the D gene is possibly TRBD1 (5 bases). The CDR3 runs 13 residues. CDR1 and CDR2 (germline): MDHEN, SYDVKM. Trimming shortened V by 2 bases and J by 7 bases, and 11 bases separated the two germline ends. The CDR3 nucleotides read TGTGCCAGCAGTTTAATAGGGGCTGATGAAGCTTTCTTT. It specifies CASSLIGADEAFF. Full variable domain (outside the CDR3, taken from reference TRBV28 and TRBJ1-1): DVKVTQSSRYLVKRTGEKVFLECVQDMDHENMFWYRQDPGLGLRLIYFSYDVKMKEKGDIPEGYSVSREKKERFSLILESASTNQTSMYLCASSLIGADEAFFGQGTRLTVV.

The chain is built from TRBV7-2 and TRBJ2-7; TRBD2 aligns across 8 bases. The CDR3 runs to 14 residues. Germline loops: CDR1 SGHTA, CDR2 FQGNSA. V gave up 7 bases and J gave up 2 bases; unmatched junction bases: 7. CDR3 in DNA: TGTGCCAGCACCACTCTAGCGGGCCCCTACGAGCAGTACTTC. Residues: CASTTLAGPYEQYF.

The V call is TRBV6-1, the J call TRBJ1-2; TRBD1 matches at 7 bases. Germline CDR1 reads MNHNS; CDR2 reads SASEGT. V shed 1 base and J 6 bases; nucleotides not matched to a gene: 8. This CDR3 contains 15 residues. This CDR3 is CASSEGGTAVDGYTF. CDR3 DNA: TGTGCCAGCAGTGAAGGGGGGACAGCGGTAGATGGCTACACCTTC.

This chain joins TRBV7-9 and TRBJ1-2, with 7 bases fitting TRBD1. The CDR3 totals 14 residues. J gave up 3 bases and V 6 bases, and 7 bases lay outside the gene matches. Germline values: CDR1 SEHNR, CDR2 FQNEAQ (reference sequence). This CDR3 is CASSRYGTDYGYTF. CDR3 in DNA: TGTGCCAGCAGTCGATACGGGACAGACTATGGCTACACCTTC.

V is TRBV28 and J is TRBJ1-3, with 7 nucleotides matching TRBD1. CDR1 is MDHEN, CDR2 SYDVKM, per germline. J gave up 1 base and V 6 bases, and 12 bases lay outside the gene matches. This CDR3 is built from 17 residues. The CDR3 nucleotides read TGTGCCAGCAGGCCCTCCGGGACAGCCTTTTCTGGAAACACCATATATTTT. Its translation is CASRPSGTAFSGNTIYF.

This sequence joins TRBV27 and TRBJ2-3; D is possibly TRBD1 (6 bases). The germline V gene encodes CDR1 MNHEY and CDR2 SMNVEV (reference sequence). V lost 5 bases, J lost 4 bases, and 25 bases lay in between. The CDR3 spans 18 residues. CDR3 nucleotides: TGTGCCAGCAGTCAAGCGGTAGGACTCGACAGGCAACCAGATACGCAGTATTTT. Translating it yields CASSQAVGLDRQPDTQYF.

V is TRBV4-1 and J is TRBJ2-2, with D perhaps matching TRBD2 (6 bases). Germline CDR1 MGHRA, CDR2 YSYEKL. The V and J ends lost 4 bases and 6 bases respectively, with 18 bases between them. There are 16 residues in the CDR3. The CDR3 is CASSLRLGAHSGELFF. The CDR3 nucleotides are TGCGCCAGCAGCCTTCGACTAGGGGCCCACTCCGGGGAGCTGTTTTTT.

This clone turned up a few times. V usage is TRBV6-4 and J usage is TRBJ2-1, with 9 bases matching TRBD2. Per germline, CDR1 MRHNA and CDR2 SNTAGT. V shed 2 bases and J 8 bases; nucleotides not matched to a gene: 4. The CDR3 sequence is 14 residues long. CDR3 residues: CASSDLAGSDEQFF. CDR3 DNA: TGTGCCAGCAGTGACCTAGCGGGGTCGGATGAGCAGTTCTTC.